These T cell receptor beta chains were read from a single sample in a study of T-cell memory formation after mild COVID-19. Each CDR3 protein gets one entry after TCRdb re-called the 5' RACE reads with MiXCR. The table has 35,000 to 40,000 distinct CDR3 sequences, 6.1% seen once. Sequencing was performed on PBMCs or a T cell subset sorted from them (not recorded which). The receptor source for this set is an adult who had mild COVID-19 (a few samples of this study predate the infection). Cell type and time point are not known. Each CDR3 is given with its conserved first and last residue. The D gene is left open where the match is weak. The size entry is marked missing in some rows and otherwise reads once, few, many or a size class.

v_gene: TRBV6-2/TRBV6-3; j_gene: TRBJ1-1; abundance: -; d_gene: -; CDR3aa: CASSYSTYMNTEAFF; CDR3nt: TGTGCCAGCAGTTACTCGACGTATATGAACACTGAAGCTTTCTTT
v_gene: TRBV12-3/TRBV12-4; j_gene: TRBJ2-1; abundance: many; d_gene: -; CDR3aa: CASSSRQVGEQFF; CDR3nt: TGTGCCAGCAGTTCCCGACAGGTTGGAGAGCAGTTCTTC
v_gene: TRBV7-2; j_gene: TRBJ1-1; abundance: -; d_gene: TRBD1; CDR3aa: CASSFQVGRGRTEAFF; CDR3nt: TGTGCCAGCAGCTTCCAAGTCGGCAGGGGGAGGACTGAAGCTTTCTTT
v_gene: TRBV30; j_gene: TRBJ2-1; abundance: -; d_gene: -; CDR3aa: CAWTTYPHNEQFF; CDR3nt: TGTGCCTGGACGACTTACCCGCACAATGAGCAGTTCTTC
v_gene: TRBV12-3/TRBV12-4; j_gene: TRBJ2-1; abundance: many; d_gene: -; CDR3aa: CASLLWGAPPYNEQFF; CDR3nt: TGTGCCAGCCTACTCTGGGGGGCCCCGCCCTACAATGAGCAGTTCTTC
v_gene: TRBV24-1; j_gene: TRBJ2-3; abundance: few; d_gene: -; CDR3aa: CATSAQGGWDTQYF; CDR3nt: TGTGCCACCAGTGCCCAGGGGGGCTGGGATACGCAGTATTTT
v_gene: TRBV10-3; j_gene: TRBJ2-7; abundance: many; d_gene: TRBD1; CDR3aa: CAISGTASSYEQYF; CDR3nt: TGTGCCATCAGCGGGACAGCTAGCTCCTACGAGCAGTACTTC
v_gene: TRBV5-1; j_gene: TRBJ2-7; abundance: few; d_gene: TRBD1; CDR3aa: CASSGDRGPSYEQYF; CDR3nt: TGCGCCAGCAGCGGGGACAGGGGGCCTTCCTACGAGCAGTACTTC
v_gene: TRBV7-9; j_gene: TRBJ2-3; abundance: many; d_gene: TRBD2; CDR3aa: CASSPRGRGTDTQYF; CDR3nt: TGTGCCAGCAGCCCGCGCGGGAGGGGCACAGATACGCAGTATTTT
v_gene: TRBV24-1; j_gene: TRBJ2-1; abundance: many; d_gene: TRBD2; CDR3aa: CATSRTSGSMANEQFF; CDR3nt: TGTGCCACCAGTCGGACTAGCGGGAGTATGGCAAATGAGCAGTTCTTC
v_gene: TRBV6-5; j_gene: TRBJ2-7; abundance: few; d_gene: TRBD1; CDR3aa: CASRRPQGAGAYEQYF; CDR3nt: TGTGCCAGCAGAAGACCTCAGGGGGCTGGGGCCTACGAGCAGTACTTC
v_gene: TRBV20-1; j_gene: TRBJ2-4; abundance: many; d_gene: TRBD1; CDR3aa: CSATTGGLAKNIQYF; CDR3nt: TGCAGTGCTACGACAGGGGGGCTAGCCAAAAACATTCAGTACTTC
v_gene: TRBV29-1; j_gene: TRBJ2-3; abundance: many; d_gene: TRBD1; CDR3aa: CSAQGATDTQYF; CDR3nt: TGCAGCGCGCAGGGGGCCACAGATACGCAGTATTTT
v_gene: TRBV9; j_gene: TRBJ2-5; abundance: few; d_gene: -; CDR3aa: CASSPAGGLMETQYF; CDR3nt: TGTGCCAGCAGCCCCGCCGGGGGGCTGATGGAGACCCAGTACTTC
v_gene: TRBV5-1; j_gene: TRBJ2-3; abundance: many; d_gene: -; CDR3aa: CASSLVSRAASTDTQYF; CDR3nt: TGCGCCAGCAGCTTGGTTTCCCGAGCGGCTAGCACAGATACGCAGTATTTT
v_gene: TRBV19; j_gene: TRBJ2-1; abundance: few; d_gene: -; CDR3aa: CASSIGWGGTYNEQFF; CDR3nt: TGTGCCAGTAGTATTGGGTGGGGGGGCACCTACAATGAGCAGTTCTTC
v_gene: TRBV5-8; j_gene: TRBJ1-2; abundance: -; d_gene: -; CDR3aa: CASSRGPLYGYTF; CDR3nt: TGTGCCAGCAGCCGGGGACCGCTGTATGGCTACACCTTC
v_gene: TRBV7-9; j_gene: TRBJ2-5; abundance: many; d_gene: -; CDR3aa: CASSLSPETQYF; CDR3nt: TGTGCCAGCAGCTTAAGTCCCGAGACCCAGTACTTC
v_gene: TRBV3-1; j_gene: TRBJ2-2; abundance: many; d_gene: -; CDR3aa: CASSQGGGTGELFF; CDR3nt: TGTGCCAGCAGCCAAGGGGGAGGCACCGGGGAGCTGTTTTTT
v_gene: TRBV6-2/TRBV6-3; j_gene: TRBJ1-1; abundance: few; d_gene: TRBD1; CDR3aa: CASSYVGQGEAFF; CDR3nt: TGTGCCAGCAGTTACGTAGGACAGGGTGAAGCTTTCTTT
v_gene: TRBV25-1; j_gene: TRBJ1-1; abundance: -; d_gene: -; CDR3aa: CASSEEAGLNTEAFF; CDR3nt: TGTGCCAGCAGTGAAGAGGCAGGGCTGAACACTGAAGCTTTCTTT
v_gene: TRBV15; j_gene: TRBJ2-7; abundance: many; d_gene: TRBD1; CDR3aa: CATSRVQGAYEQYF; CDR3nt: TGTGCCACCAGCAGAGTCCAGGGGGCCTACGAGCAGTACTTC
v_gene: TRBV12-3/TRBV12-4; j_gene: TRBJ1-1; abundance: few; d_gene: TRBD1; CDR3aa: CASSFSGGAEAFF; CDR3nt: TGTGCCAGCAGTTTCTCAGGGGGTGCGGAAGCTTTCTTT
v_gene: TRBV30; j_gene: TRBJ2-5; abundance: once; d_gene: -; CDR3aa: CAWSKGTQETQYF; CDR3nt: TGTGCCTGGAGCAAGGGCACCCAAGAGACCCAGTACTTC
v_gene: TRBV19; j_gene: TRBJ1-5; abundance: -; d_gene: -; CDR3aa: CASRSPGRVLTSNQPQHF; CDR3nt: TGTGCCAGTAGATCTCCGGGACGAGTTTTGACTAGCAATCAGCCCCAGCATTTT
v_gene: TRBV9; j_gene: TRBJ1-5; abundance: few; d_gene: TRBD1; CDR3aa: CASSARGRRNSYHNQPQHF; CDR3nt: TGTGCCAGCAGCGCAAGGGGGCGCCGGAATTCGTATCACAATCAGCCCCAGCATTTT
v_gene: TRBV20-1; j_gene: TRBJ2-1; abundance: many; d_gene: TRBD2; CDR3aa: CSASGLRGRAGTYNEQFF; CDR3nt: TGCAGTGCTAGTGGTTTGCGCGGGAGGGCCGGGACCTACAATGAGCAGTTCTTC
v_gene: TRBV3-1; j_gene: TRBJ1-2; abundance: -; d_gene: -; CDR3aa: CASSHQRRGSQGYTF; CDR3nt: TGTGCCAGCAGCCACCAGAGGAGGGGTTCTCAGGGCTACACCTTC
v_gene: TRBV7-2; j_gene: TRBJ2-3; abundance: many; d_gene: TRBD2; CDR3aa: CASSLMLAGADTQYF; CDR3nt: TGTGCCAGCAGCTTAATGCTAGCGGGAGCAGATACGCAGTATTTT
v_gene: TRBV20-1; j_gene: TRBJ1-5; abundance: many; d_gene: -; CDR3aa: CSARAGSAYQPQHF; CDR3nt: TGCAGTGCTAGGGCGGGCAGTGCCTATCAGCCCCAGCATTTT
v_gene: TRBV7-7; j_gene: TRBJ2-2; abundance: few; d_gene: TRBD2; CDR3aa: CASRTSGNTGELFF; CDR3nt: TGTGCTAGCAGGACTAGCGGGAACACCGGGGAGCTGTTTTTT
v_gene: TRBV25-1; j_gene: TRBJ1-1; abundance: few; d_gene: -; CDR3aa: CASRGPWGSEAFF; CDR3nt: TGTGCCAGCAGGGGCCCGTGGGGCTCTGAAGCTTTCTTT
v_gene: TRBV18; j_gene: TRBJ1-4; abundance: few; d_gene: -; CDR3aa: CASSLTTGNGEKLFF; CDR3nt: TGTGCCAGCTCGTTAACTACCGGCAATGGTGAAAAACTGTTTTTT
v_gene: TRBV7-2; j_gene: TRBJ2-1; abundance: many; d_gene: -; CDR3aa: CASSSSGSNEQFF; CDR3nt: TGTGCCAGCAGCTCCTCAGGGAGCAATGAGCAGTTCTTC
v_gene: TRBV18; j_gene: TRBJ1-5; abundance: few; d_gene: TRBD1; CDR3aa: CASSQGAGQPQHF; CDR3nt: TGTGCCAGCTCCCAGGGGGCGGGTCAGCCCCAGCATTTT
v_gene: TRBV5-1; j_gene: TRBJ2-7; abundance: many; d_gene: -; CDR3aa: CASSDTSVSYEQYF; CDR3nt: TGCGCCAGCAGCGATACTAGTGTCTCCTACGAGCAGTACTTC
v_gene: TRBV27; j_gene: TRBJ2-5; abundance: -; d_gene: -; CDR3aa: CASSLKGSQETQYF; CDR3nt: TGTGCCAGCAGTTTAAAAGGTTCCCAAGAGACCCAGTACTTC
v_gene: TRBV12-3/TRBV12-4; j_gene: TRBJ2-7; abundance: few; d_gene: TRBD1; CDR3aa: CASSTGTAYEQYF; CDR3nt: TGTGCCAGCAGCACCGGGACAGCCTACGAGCAGTACTTC
v_gene: TRBV4-3; j_gene: TRBJ2-7; abundance: few; d_gene: -; CDR3aa: CASSQELLRQVGFPTSTYF; CDR3nt: TGCGCCAGCAGCCAAGAGCTCCTTCGACAGGTTGGGTTTCCTACGAGCACGTACTTC
v_gene: TRBV12-3/TRBV12-4; j_gene: TRBJ2-5; abundance: many; d_gene: -; CDR3aa: CASNTRGPQETQYF; CDR3nt: TGTGCCAGCAATACAAGGGGCCCCCAAGAGACCCAGTACTTC
v_gene: TRBV4-2; j_gene: TRBJ1-2; abundance: many; d_gene: -; CDR3aa: CASSQAVGASGYTF; CDR3nt: TGTGCCAGCAGCCAAGCCGTGGGTGCTTCTGGCTACACCTTC
v_gene: TRBV6-2/TRBV6-3; j_gene: TRBJ2-2; abundance: many; d_gene: TRBD1; CDR3aa: CASSYPTGGSTGELFF; CDR3nt: TGTGCCAGCAGTTACCCGACAGGGGGATCGACCGGGGAGCTGTTTTTT
v_gene: TRBV10-3; j_gene: TRBJ1-3; abundance: -; d_gene: -; CDR3aa: CAITPSEGSGNTIYF; CDR3nt: TGTGCCATCACCCCATCTGAAGGGTCTGGAAACACCATATATTTT
v_gene: TRBV19; j_gene: TRBJ2-3; abundance: many; d_gene: TRBD2; CDR3aa: CASRGLGESTDTQYF; CDR3nt: TGTGCCAGTAGGGGACTAGGGGAGTCCACAGATACGCAGTATTTT
v_gene: TRBV4-1; j_gene: TRBJ2-7; abundance: -; d_gene: TRBD1; CDR3aa: CASSQRQGAELSYELYF; CDR3nt: TGCGCCAGCAGCCAAAGACAGGGAGCGGAACTCTCCTACGAGCTGTACTTC
v_gene: TRBV19; j_gene: TRBJ1-1; abundance: -; d_gene: -; CDR3aa: CASSIYTEAFF; CDR3nt: TGTGCCAGTAGTATTTACACTGAAGCTTTCTTT
v_gene: TRBV4-3; j_gene: TRBJ2-3; abundance: many; d_gene: -; CDR3aa: CASSQDLPGPSTDTQYF; CDR3nt: TGCGCCAGCAGCCAAGACTTACCGGGACCGAGCACAGATACGCAGTATTTT
v_gene: TRBV4-3; j_gene: TRBJ2-7; abundance: many; d_gene: TRBD1; CDR3aa: CASSQGPGQPYEQYF; CDR3nt: TGCGCCAGCAGCCAAGGCCCGGGACAGCCGTACGAGCAGTACTTC
v_gene: TRBV4-2; j_gene: TRBJ1-3; abundance: -; d_gene: -; CDR3aa: CASSQDGQAAGNTIYF; CDR3nt: TGTGCCAGCAGCCAAGATGGGCAGGCGGCTGGAAACACCATATATTTT